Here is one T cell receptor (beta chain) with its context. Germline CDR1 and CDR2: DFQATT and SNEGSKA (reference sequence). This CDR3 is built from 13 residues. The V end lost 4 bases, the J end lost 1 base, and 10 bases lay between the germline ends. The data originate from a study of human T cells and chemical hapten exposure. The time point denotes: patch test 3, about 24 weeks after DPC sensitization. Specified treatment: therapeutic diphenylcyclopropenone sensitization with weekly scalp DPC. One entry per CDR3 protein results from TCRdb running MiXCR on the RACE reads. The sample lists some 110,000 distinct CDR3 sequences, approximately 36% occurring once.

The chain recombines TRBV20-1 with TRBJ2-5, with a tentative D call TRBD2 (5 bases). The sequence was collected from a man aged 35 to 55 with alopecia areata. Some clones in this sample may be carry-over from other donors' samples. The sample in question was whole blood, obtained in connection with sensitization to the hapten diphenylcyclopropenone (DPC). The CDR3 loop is CSAKRTGQETQYF. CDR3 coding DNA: TGCAGTGCTAAGCGGACTGGCCAAGAGACCCAGTACTTC.